There are a few counts of the clone carrying this T cell receptor beta chain. Its antigen is not known. RNA transcripts gave rise to amplified TCR beta CDR3 regions. When the TCR CDR3 underwent first-round RT-PCR, the HTBI primer set was used. TCRdb itself ran the multiplex PCR reads through MiXCR, one entry per CDR3 protein. The repertoire holds 650,000 to 850,000 distinct CDR3 sequences, with under 20% as singletons. The source of the sample is a study of T cells in Graves' hyperthyroidism and ophthalmopathy. Overall study results and limits: In the blood, most expanded thyroid clonotypes above 0.001 appeared as well.

V was pared by 5 bases and J by 0 bases, with 11 bases between. Germline-derived CDR1 and CDR2 are SGHTA and FQGNSA. CDR3 length: 15 amino acids. This TCR was recovered from a woman aged 45-60 years with Graves' hyperthyroidism that later progressed to Graves' ophthalmopathy. This sequence joins TRBV7-2 and TRBJ2-1, with D unclear. The specimen was blood. As DNA, the CDR3 is TGTGCCAGCAGCCCACGTCATAGCTCCTACAATGAGCAGTTCTTC. Protein sequence: CASSPRHSSYNEQFF.